This T cell receptor beta chain derives from a study of CD8 T cells in Susac syndrome. Deletions cut 2 bases from V and 7 bases from J, with 18 bases between. Germline CDR1 SQVTM, CDR2 ANQGSEA. The CDR3 totals 15 residues. Random hexamers were used to reverse transcribe the RNA input (roughly 0.5 to 1 ug). With immunoSEQ multiplex PCR, TCR beta CDR3 was amplified across 54 Vbeta and 13 Jbeta. TCRdb itself ran the immunoSEQ multiplex PCR reads through MiXCR, one entry per CDR3 protein. The table lists about 80,000 distinct CDR3 sequences, 94% of them singletons, with roughly 0.24% in the top ten. Sequencing targeted TCR beta in T cells from blood (CD8+ and CD4+). The control participants were healthy donors, and these controls were matched with respect to both age and sex. Through negative isolation, CD4+ and CD8+ T cells were obtained, while TEMRA cells were enriched using FACS.

Sequenced: CD8+ T cells from PBMCs. The chain combines TRBV29-1 with TRBJ2-1, with D possibly matching TRBD1 (6 bases). The sequence derives from a human donor in good health. The CDR3 protein is CSVEYLTGGLNEQFF. DNA of the CDR3: TGCAGCGTTGAATACCTGACAGGTGGCTTGAATGAGCAGTTCTTC.